This T cell receptor (beta chain) emerged from a study of blood T cell repertoires in COVID-19. Whole-study context: Samples representing acute and convalescent COVID-19 were sourced from the United States, Italy and Spain. From T cells, B-cell-depleted T cells, or PBMCs came the material, which was cDNA or gDNA.

Germline assignment: CDR1 KGHSH and CDR2 LQKENI. Trimming removed 4 bases at V and 10 bases at J, with 14 bases between. CDR3 length: 12 residues. Repertoires were generated with immunoSEQ multiplex PCR, while TCRdb's copy carries only in-frame clones and drops some. Of fewer than 50,000 clones listed, about 85% are singletons. The V gene is TRBV18, the J gene TRBJ2-7; D might be TRBD1 (5 bases). The receptor was isolated from a woman of 80 years or more with acute or convalescent COVID-19. Source material: peripheral blood. The CDR3 coding sequence is TGTGCCAGCTCACTACAGGATAGAGGACAGTACTTC. Translating it yields CASSLQDRGQYF.